This entry lists 11 T cell receptor beta chains sequenced from one sample in a study of regulatory T cells in long-lasting Graves disease. The TCR beta library used iRepertoire HTBI primers with Arm-PCR amplification of CDR3. TCRdb processed the multiplex PCR reads anew with MiXCR; each CDR3 protein has one entry. The profile covers more than 650,000 distinct CDR3 sequences, with around 32% appearing a single time and about two fifths taken by the ten largest. Specified time point: persistent/refractory GD, antithyroid drugs over 5 years with positive TRAb. Preparation of the TCR library used RNA extracted from PBMCs. The sequences come from peripheral blood mononuclear cells (PBMCs), collected when the disease was refractory, from a patient treated with antithyroid drugs. The receptors come from a female donor with Graves disease.

This clonotype was recorded at least ten times. This chain uses TRBV12-3 or TRBV12-4 with TRBJ1-2, with 7 bases matching TRBD1. V was clipped by 4 bases and J by 6 bases; unmatched bases: 2. The CDR3 runs 12 residues. The CDR3 loop reads CASSWGQHGYTF. DNA for the CDR3: TGTGCCAGCAGTTGGGGACAGCATGGCTACACCTTC.

This clonotype appeared a single time. A much bigger clone sits one base away, suggesting this may be a read error. The genes are TRBV28 and TRBJ2-5; 9 positions match TRBD2. CDR1 is MDHEN, CDR2 SYDVKM, per germline. The CDR3 has 14 residues. After removal of 10 bases from V and 5 bases from J, the junction contained 11 bases not matched to a gene. The CDR3 here is CANRLSGSAETQYF. The CDR3 DNA follows: TGTGCCAACAGGCTTAGCGGGAGCGCGGAGACCCAGTACTTC.

This clonotype was found a few times. This sequence joins TRBV12-3 or TRBV12-4 and TRBJ1-2; 8 bases line up with TRBD1. The CDR3 extends over 16 amino acids. The V gene end was trimmed by 4 bases and the J gene end by 7 bases; junction bases not matched to a gene: 14. In nucleotides, the CDR3 is TGTGCCAGCAGTTACGAAAGCCGACAGGGGAGGTCTGGCTACACCTTC. Translation gives CASSYESRQGRSGYTF.

The chain has TRBV7-2 and TRBJ2-5; maybe TRBD2 (6 bases). This CDR3 is built from 14 residues. Germline loops: CDR1 SGHTA, CDR2 FQGNSA. Trimming left V 5 bases short and J 4 bases short, with 14 bases between. CDR3 region: CASSNRWEAETQYF. The CDR3 nucleotides read TGTGCCAGCAGCAATAGATGGGAGGCAGAGACCCAGTACTTC.

This clonotype was seen at least ten times. The chain carries TRBV11-2 and TRBJ2-5, with TRBD2 identical over 10 bases. The V gene's germline CDR1 is SGHAT and CDR2 FQNNGV. CDR3 size: 17 residues. Unmatched junction bases numbered 5, after V lost 1 base and J lost 0 bases. The CDR3 loop reads CASSLGGSGGYQETQYF. The CDR3 bases are TGTGCCAGCAGCTTAGGTGGTAGCGGGGGGTACCAAGAGACCCAGTACTTC.

This clonotype was counted a few times. The chain links TRBV12-5 to TRBJ2-5, with 7 bases matching TRBD2. Trimming took 10 bases from V and 7 from J; bases not matched to a gene: 6. Per germline, CDR1 LGHNT and CDR2 FRNRAP. The CDR3 sequence is 11 residues long. The CDR3 sequence is CATSRGWTQYF. CDR3 bases: TGTGCTACCTCGCGGGGGTGGACCCAGTACTTC.

J is TRBJ1-3 and V is TRBV5-1; D uncertain. CDR1 is SGHRS, CDR2 YFSETQ, per germline. V was cut by 4 bases and J by 0 bases, with 11 bases left in between. CDR3 size: 15 residues. The CDR3 DNA follows: TGCGCCAGCAGCGCCTTGGCAGCCTCTGGAAACACCATATATTTT. The encoded protein is CASSALAASGNTIYF.

This clonotype was seen more than once but under ten times. This CDR3 is CSVRDRGMGGELFF. CDR3 DNA: TGCAGCGTCAGGGACAGGGGGATGGGCGGGGAGCTGTTTTTT. The chain joins TRBV29-1 to TRBJ2-2; TRBD1 aligns across 11 bases. With 6 bases clipped from V and 7 bases from J, the junction kept 7 bases outside the gene matches. The germline gives CDR1 SQVTM, CDR2 ANQGSEA. This CDR3 contains 14 residues.

V usage is TRBV6-2 or TRBV6-3 and J usage is TRBJ1-6; 7 bases are a match to TRBD1. Germline loops: CDR1 MNHEY, CDR2 SVGEGT. The CDR3 extends over 14 amino acids. V dropped 4 bases and J dropped 8; count of bases not matched to a gene: 5. The CDR3: CASSWGQGDSPLHF. In DNA form, the CDR3 reads TGTGCCAGCAGTTGGGGGCAGGGGGATTCACCCCTCCACTTT.

Here the CDR3 DNA reads TGCAGTGCCAAAACAGGGCAGGGGTGGTACACTGAAGCTTTCTTT. It translates to CSAKTGQGWYTEAFF. V usage is TRBV20-1 and J usage is TRBJ1-1, with D possibly matching TRBD1 (6 bases). Trimming took 6 bases from V and 3 from J, leaving 20 bases between them. This CDR3 has 15 residues. Germline CDR1 DFQATT, CDR2 SNEGSKA (reference sequence).

V is TRBV6-4 and J is TRBJ1-1; TRBD1 is a possible D gene (6 bases). CDR3 length: 15 residues. Germline V CDR1 and CDR2: MRHNA, SNTAGT. V was cut by 4 bases and J by 3 bases, with 15 bases left in between. In DNA, the CDR3 is TGTGCCAGCAGTGGCGACAGGTCAGGCGACACTGAAGCTTTCTTT. This codes for CASSGDRSGDTEAFF.